This TCR beta chain was identified in a study of T cell responses to AZD1222 COVID-19 vaccine. CDR3 length: 13 residues. Trimming shortened V by 8 bases and J by 3 bases, and 14 bases separated the two germline ends. As for this clone: What it binds is unknown.

TCRdb's table, derived via immunoSEQ multiplex PCR, lists solely in-frame clones and lacks some. The repertoire consists of 30,000 to 35,000 clones, with 86% occurring once and the leading ten covering more than 9.5%. Study-wide points: Spike-wide vaccine-associated CD4 TCRs dominated at 160-218 and 743-854. Reportedly, close to half of spike-specific TCRs are directed against unmutated variant regions. Only a handful of AZD1222 recipients were seropositive at baseline.

Source: peripheral blood, taken 28 days after the second AZD1222 dose. The clonotype was recovered from an adult who received the AZD1222 COVID-19 vaccine. The chain recombines TRBV12-3 or TRBV12-4 with TRBJ2-7, with TRBD2 as a possible D gene (6 bases). The CDR3 is CASLLRGNYEQYF. In nucleotides, the CDR3 is TGTGCCAGCCTTCTGCGGGGAAACTACGAGCAGTACTTC.